The clone carrying this T cell receptor beta chain was seen more than once but under ten times. This entry comes from a study of patients and donors after allogeneic stem cell transplantation. Trimming left V 0 bases short and J 9 bases short, with 7 bases between. The CDR3 totals 12 residues. Germline V gene lookup returns CDR1 SGHTS and CDR2 YDEGEE. TCRdb re-analysed the RT-PCR reads in MiXCR, keeping a single row per CDR3 protein. The table shows approximately 410,000 distinct CDR3 sequences, with 16% occurring only once. The sequence was obtained from a human donor who was either an allogeneic HSCT recipient or a stem cell or donor lymphocyte infusion donor (not recorded which). It is not recorded whose cells these are; they may come from a transplant donor. The sequenced material came from blood, either unsorted or a sorted T cell fraction (not recorded which). V is TRBV5-8 and J is TRBJ1-3; no reliable D call. CDR3: CASSLVSGTIYF. The CDR3 DNA follows: TGTGCCAGCAGCTTGGTTTCAGGCACCATATATTTT. The whole variable domain, remainder taken from reference TRBV5-8 and TRBJ1-3, is EAGVTQSPTHLIKTRGQQATLRCSPISGHTSVYWYQQALGLGLQFLLWYDEGEERNRGNFPPRFSGRQFPNYSSELNVNALELEDSALYLCASSLVSGTIYFGEGSWLTVV.